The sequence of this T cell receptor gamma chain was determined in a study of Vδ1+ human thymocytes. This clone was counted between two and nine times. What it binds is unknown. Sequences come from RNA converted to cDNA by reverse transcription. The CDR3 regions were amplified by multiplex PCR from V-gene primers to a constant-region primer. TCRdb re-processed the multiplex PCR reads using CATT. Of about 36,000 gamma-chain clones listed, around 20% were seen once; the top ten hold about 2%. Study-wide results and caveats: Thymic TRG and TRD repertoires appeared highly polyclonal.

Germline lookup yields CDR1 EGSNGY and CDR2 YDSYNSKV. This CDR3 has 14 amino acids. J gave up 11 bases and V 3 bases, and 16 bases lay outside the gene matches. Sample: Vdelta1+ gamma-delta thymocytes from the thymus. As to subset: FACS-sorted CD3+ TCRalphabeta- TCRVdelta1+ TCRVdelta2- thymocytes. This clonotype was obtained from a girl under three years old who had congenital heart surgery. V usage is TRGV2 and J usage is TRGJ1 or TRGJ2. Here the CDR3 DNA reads TGTGCCACCTGGGACAGGCCTATGAATTTCGAGAAACTCTTT. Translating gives CATWDRPMNFEKLF.